This T cell receptor (beta chain) was identified in a study of cytomegalovirus exposure and HLA in healthy donors. For the study at large: Researchers found that about four fifths of 300 to 450 genotyped donors fell within the Caucasian-associated ancestry cluster.

Study-wide results and limits: The study dropped some indistinguishable V segments, TRBV6-2 and TRBV6-3 among them. In an earlier analysis, most TCR beta V segments were productive about 90% or about 30% of the time. Cytomegalovirus status was reportedly diagnosed by the classifier with high specificity and sensitivity.

The V segment lost 4 bases and the J segment 5 bases; nucleotides outside the gene matches: 8. This CDR3 spans 14 amino acids. Looked up from germline, CDR1 is PRHDT and CDR2 is FYEKMQ (reference sequence). Of note for this clone: Its target is unknown.

It was with 60 Vbeta and 13 Jbeta primers that the PCR ran. Using immunoSEQ multiplex PCR, the repertoire was profiled, and TCRdb retains in-frame clones only, with some absent. The listing contains 60,000 to 70,000 clones. The sequenced sample was PBMCs. V gene TRBV13 combines with J gene TRBJ2-7; 7 bases match TRBD1. The origin of this receptor is a boy between 5 and 17 years old in good health and CMV-seronegative. CDR3 sequence reads: CASSSRQGADEQYF. CDR3 DNA: TGTGCCAGCAGCTCCCGACAGGGTGCCGACGAGCAGTACTTC.